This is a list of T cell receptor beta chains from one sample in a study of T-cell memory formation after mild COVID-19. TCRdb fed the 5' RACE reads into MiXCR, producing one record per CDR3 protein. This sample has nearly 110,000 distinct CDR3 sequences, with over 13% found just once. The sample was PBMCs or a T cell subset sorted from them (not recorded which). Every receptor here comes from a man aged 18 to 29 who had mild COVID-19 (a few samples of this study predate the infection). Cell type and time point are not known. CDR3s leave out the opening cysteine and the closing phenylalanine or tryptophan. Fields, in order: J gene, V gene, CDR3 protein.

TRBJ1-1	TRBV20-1	SGLGGTEAF
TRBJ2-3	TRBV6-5	ASSSADSLLTDTQY
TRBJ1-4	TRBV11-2	ASSFLTGINEKLF
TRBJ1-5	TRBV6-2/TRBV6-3	ASSNLRANSNQPQH
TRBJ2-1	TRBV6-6	ASTHLNEQF
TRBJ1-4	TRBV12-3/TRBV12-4	ASSLDAGLREKLF
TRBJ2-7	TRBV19	ASAPENGPYEQY
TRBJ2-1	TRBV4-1	ASSQDPSGGAHNGQF
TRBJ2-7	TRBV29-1	SAEDPGQGNYEQY
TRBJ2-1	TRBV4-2	ASSPGTAGGAGNEQF
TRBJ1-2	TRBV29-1	SVEDLGLGYGYT
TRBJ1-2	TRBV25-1	ASRDHGGNYGYT
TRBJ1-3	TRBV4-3	ASSQGGAAGDFDSGNTIY
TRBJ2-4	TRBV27	ASSLGNIQY
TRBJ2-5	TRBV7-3	ASSLIAGSQETQY
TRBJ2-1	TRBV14	ASSQLAGYYNEQF
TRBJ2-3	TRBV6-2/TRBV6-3	ASSQPSGGDTQY
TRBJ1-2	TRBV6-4	ASSPKGFPSYGYT
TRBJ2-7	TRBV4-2	ASSQDFSYEQY
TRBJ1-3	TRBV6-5	ASGVGDSGNTIY
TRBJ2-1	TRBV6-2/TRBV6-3	ASSYRDTYSYNEQF
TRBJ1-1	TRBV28	ASSPRSHPRLEAF
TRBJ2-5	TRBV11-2	ASSYENQGSWETQY
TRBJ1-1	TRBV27	ASSPGLLNTEAF
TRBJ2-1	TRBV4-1	ASSQENPPGEQF
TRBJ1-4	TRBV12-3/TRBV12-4	ASSPWGNEKLF
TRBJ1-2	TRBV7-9	ASSFLLTGQGDGYT
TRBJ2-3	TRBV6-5	ASSYRVSDTQY
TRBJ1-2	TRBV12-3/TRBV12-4	ASSPRGGNYGYT
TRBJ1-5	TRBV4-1	ASSQVASRQGDQPQH
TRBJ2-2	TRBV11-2	ASSLWGTGELF
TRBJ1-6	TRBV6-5	ASSPSLPLH
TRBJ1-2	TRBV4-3	ASSQSRFWRNGYT
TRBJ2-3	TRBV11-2	ASSAEVTDTQY
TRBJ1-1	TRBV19	ASSDNTEAF
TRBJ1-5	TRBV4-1	ASSQDWSDNQPQH
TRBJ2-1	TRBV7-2	ASSLARSSGGVVEQF
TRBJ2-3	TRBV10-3	AIGGAGDTQY
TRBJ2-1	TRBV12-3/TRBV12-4	ASREREAGYNEQF
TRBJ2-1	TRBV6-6	ASSYGFDEQF
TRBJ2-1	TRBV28	ASSFPGEQF
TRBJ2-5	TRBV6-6	ASSYSRLGGQETQY
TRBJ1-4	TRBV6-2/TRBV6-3	ASSITDEKLF
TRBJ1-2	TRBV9	ASSQDNYGYT
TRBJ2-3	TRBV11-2	ASSLGQTYSTDTQY
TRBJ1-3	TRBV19	ASHPGDSSGNTIY
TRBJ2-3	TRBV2	ASSRGQGTDTQY
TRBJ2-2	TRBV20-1	SLWANTGELF
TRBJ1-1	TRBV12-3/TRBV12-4	ASSVGYRGPNTEAF